Listed below are T cell receptor beta chains from one sample, sequenced in a study of blood T cell repertoires in COVID-19. Measured with immunoSEQ multiplex PCR; TCRdb has only the in-frame clones, and not every one. The data contain roughly 260,000 clones, roughly nine tenths of them singletons. Input material: PBMCs or T cells enriched from blood (not recorded which). The receptors derive from a woman in her thirties with acute COVID-19. Both conserved end residues are part of each CDR3. The D gene is left open where the match is weak. Size is omitted from some rows. Given values are once, few, many or a class for expanded clones.

TRBV6-6	-	TRBJ2-3	-	TGTGCCAGCAGTTACGAGGATACGCAGTATTTT	CASSYEDTQYF
TRBV19	-	TRBJ1-5	-	TGTGCCAGTAGTAACGGCGGGGAGGGACAGCCCCAGCATTTT	CASSNGGEGQPQHF
TRBV9	-	TRBJ2-3	-	TGTGCCAGCAGCGTAGGATGGGGTGGGAGCGCAGATACGCAGTATTTT	CASSVGWGGSADTQYF
TRBV7-2	-	TRBJ1-5	once	TGTGCCAGCAGCTTAGCGGGGGGGCTGAGCAATCAGCCCCAGCATTTT	CASSLAGGLSNQPQHF
TRBV5-1	-	TRBJ1-1	-	TGCGCCAGCAGCTCCTGGCAGGGCGCGATGAACACTGAAGCTTTCTTT	CASSSWQGAMNTEAFF
TRBV28	TRBD1	TRBJ1-5	-	TGTGCCACTACCGGGACAGGGGGCCGGCAGCCCCAGCATTTT	CATTGTGGRQPQHF
TRBV20-1	TRBD1	TRBJ1-4	-	TGCAGTGGACAGGGTGGCGAAAAACTGTTTTTT	CSGQGGEKLFF
TRBV3-1/TRBV3-2	-	TRBJ2-6	few	TGTGCCAGCAGCCAACCTAGGAGAAGCTCTGGGGCCAACGTCCTGACTTTC	CASSQPRRSSGANVLTF
TRBV5-1	TRBD1	TRBJ2-7	-	TGCGCCAGCAGCTTGTCCGGGACAGGGTGGTACGAGCAGTACTTC	CASSLSGTGWYEQYF
TRBV7-2	-	TRBJ1-2	-	TGTGCCAGCAGCCTGTTACAGGGCATGGACTATGGCTACACCTTC	CASSLLQGMDYGYTF
TRBV5-1	TRBD1	TRBJ1-2	few	TGCGCCAGCAGCTTATCAGTGGGACAGGGGGACTATGGCTACACCTTC	CASSLSVGQGDYGYTF
TRBV3-1/TRBV3-2	-	TRBJ1-4	-	TGTGCCAGCAGCGATTATATGTGGGCGAAACTGTTTTTT	CASSDYMWAKLFF
TRBV4-3	-	TRBJ2-5	-	TGCGCCAGCAGCCAAGATTTACAGTATAAGGGGGAGACCCAGTACTTC	CASSQDLQYKGETQYF
TRBV25-1	TRBD1	TRBJ1-6	-	TGTGCCAGCAGTGGCCCACTGGGACAGGTCTACTCACCCCTCCACTTT	CASSGPLGQVYSPLHF
TRBV7-9	-	TRBJ1-4	-	TGTGCCAGCAGCCATGACCCCGACAGCTTGGGGGAAAAACTGTTTTTT	CASSHDPDSLGEKLFF
TRBV9	-	TRBJ1-5	many	TGTGCCAGCAGCCGAGGGGGTGAGGGTCATCAGCCCCAGCATTTT	CASSRGGEGHQPQHF
TRBV28	TRBD1	TRBJ1-4	-	TGTGCCAGCAGTCCAGGGGGGACTAATGAAAAACTGTTTTTT	CASSPGGTNEKLFF
TRBV11-1	-	TRBJ1-6	once	TGTGCCAGCAGCTTCGGGCAGGGAGGCTATTCACCCCTCCACTTT	CASSFGQGGYSPLHF
TRBV19	TRBD2	TRBJ2-2	few	TGTGCCAGTAGGACTAGCGGGGACACCGGGGAGCTGTTTTTT	CASRTSGDTGELFF
TRBV7-9	TRBD2	TRBJ2-1	-	TGTGCCAGCAGCTTGGACCGGCTAGCGGCCTACAATGAGCAGTTCTTC	CASSLDRLAAYNEQFF
TRBV5-4	TRBD2	TRBJ2-3	once	TGTGCCAGCAGCTTACTTCGCGGGAGCGGCACAGATACGCAGTATTTT	CASSLLRGSGTDTQYF
TRBV15	TRBD1	TRBJ1-2	-	TGTGCCACCAGCAGGGACAGGGGGCAGGTCTATGGCTACACCTTC	CATSRDRGQVYGYTF
TRBV7-2	TRBD2	TRBJ2-1	-	TGTGCCAGCAGCACGCAGTGGGGACTAGCGGGCAATGAGCAGTTCTTC	CASSTQWGLAGNEQFF
TRBV7-9	TRBD1	TRBJ1-1	-	TGTGCCAGCAGCTTAGATCAGGGGGCGCGAAGAACTGAAGCTTTCTTT	CASSLDQGARRTEAFF
TRBV5-5	TRBD1	TRBJ2-2	-	TGTGCCAGCAGCACACGGACAGGGAACACCGGGGAGCTGTTTTTT	CASSTRTGNTGELFF
TRBV7-3	TRBD1	TRBJ1-3	few	TGTGCCAGCAGCCCGAGGCCGAGGGGGCTCTTTGGAAACACCATATATTTT	CASSPRPRGLFGNTIYF
TRBV9	-	TRBJ2-1	-	TGTGCCAGCAGCGTAGTTAGCGAGTCCTACAATGAGCAGTTCTTC	CASSVVSESYNEQFF
TRBV19	TRBD2	TRBJ2-1	-	TGTGCCAGTGGGATGTTAGCAGGCGGGAGGGCTAACAATGAGCAGTTCTTC	CASGMLAGGRANNEQFF
TRBV6-5	TRBD1	TRBJ1-6	-	TGTGCCAGCAGTACGGGACAGGCAGATTCACCCCTCCACTTT	CASSTGQADSPLHF
TRBV7-2	-	TRBJ2-7	-	TGTGCCAGCACCCTTGATTTGTGGCAGGGGGAGGACGAGCAGTACTTC	CASTLDLWQGEDEQYF
TRBV12-3/TRBV12-4	-	TRBJ2-3	-	TGTGCCAGCAGTTTGCAGGGGCGGGATACGCAGTATTTT	CASSLQGRDTQYF
TRBV6-4	-	TRBJ2-1	-	TGTGCCAGCAGTCAAAACAGGATTAGCTCCTACAATGAGCAGTTCTTC	CASSQNRISSYNEQFF
TRBV10-3	TRBD1	TRBJ1-2	once	TGTGCCATCAGAGACAGGGGTGAGGGCTATGGCTACACCTTC	CAIRDRGEGYGYTF
TRBV28	-	TRBJ1-5	once	TGTGCCAGCAGTTTATTTGGGGGGGCAGGACAGCCCCAGCATTTT	CASSLFGGAGQPQHF
TRBV7-3	TRBD2	TRBJ2-2	few	TGTGCCAGCAGCCACCGGACTAGCCCGGGCACCGGGGAGCTGTTTTTT	CASSHRTSPGTGELFF
TRBV5-1	-	TRBJ1-6	-	TGCGCCAGCAGCTTGTTACAGGCCGATAATTCACCCCTCCACTTT	CASSLLQADNSPLHF
TRBV19	TRBD1	TRBJ1-2	-	TGTGCCAGTAGTACTGACAGGGACAGGGGATTTGGAGGCTACACCTTC	CASSTDRDRGFGGYTF
TRBV18	TRBD1	TRBJ1-5	-	TGTGCCAGCTCAGCAGCGGAGACAGGGGGTTGGGAGCCCCAGCATTTT	CASSAAETGGWEPQHF
TRBV2	-	TRBJ1-6	-	TGTGCCAGCAGCAGGGATTCACCCCTCCACTTT	CASSRDSPLHF
TRBV18	-	TRBJ2-5	-	TGTGCCAGCTCACCACTGGGGGGTCAAGAGACCCAGTACTTC	CASSPLGGQETQYF
TRBV2	TRBD1	TRBJ2-7	-	TGTGCCCTCCCCCCGGGACAGGGGTACGAGCAGTACTTC	CALPPGQGYEQYF
TRBV4-1	-	TRBJ2-1	-	TGCGCCAGCAGCCAACTCCGGGACTCCCGCTACAATGAGCAGTTCTTC	CASSQLRDSRYNEQFF
TRBV15	-	TRBJ1-1	once	TGTGCCACCAGCACCTACAGTGGAACTGAAGCTTTCTTT	CATSTYSGTEAFF
TRBV9	-	TRBJ2-1	-	TGTGCCAGCAGGGGGCGAGGTGAGCAGTTCTTC	CASRGRGEQFF
TRBV6-5	-	TRBJ1-1	-	TGTGCCAACGAAAAAACACGGAACACTGAAGCTTTCTTT	CANEKTRNTEAFF
TRBV4-1	TRBD1	TRBJ2-7	-	TGCGCCAGCAGCCAACTCCCGGGACAGCCGACCTACGAGCAGTACTTC	CASSQLPGQPTYEQYF
TRBV27	TRBD1	TRBJ1-1	-	TGTGCCAGCAGTTTAAGAACAGGGGTGAACACTGAAGCTTTCTTT	CASSLRTGVNTEAFF
TRBV24-1	-	TRBJ1-1	-	TGTGCCACCAGTGATTTGCCCGGACAGCTTATGAACACTGAAGCTTTCTTT	CATSDLPGQLMNTEAFF
TRBV28	-	TRBJ2-5	-	TGTGCCAGCAGTTTAAGTTCAGGAAAAGAGACCCAGTACTTC	CASSLSSGKETQYF
TRBV6-5	TRBD1	TRBJ1-6	-	TGTGCCAGCAGTCCCGACAGGGTGTCCTCACCCCTCCACTTT	CASSPDRVSSPLHF
TRBV3-1/TRBV3-2	TRBD1	TRBJ1-2	once	TGTGCCAGCAGCCAAGAATGGACAGGAGCCTATGGCTACACCTTC	CASSQEWTGAYGYTF
TRBV7-6	TRBD1	TRBJ2-2	once	TGTGCCAGCAGCTTGGTCAGGGGGCGATCCTACGGGGAGCTGTTTTTT	CASSLVRGRSYGELFF